The rows below give T cell receptor beta chains drawn from one sample of a study of glioma-infiltrating T cells. A single record per CDR3 protein comes from TCRdb applying MiXCR to the multiplex PCR reads. This sample has 15,000 to 20,000 distinct CDR3 sequences, with about 62% found just once. The sample comprised glioma tissue, nonneoplastic brain tissue, or PBMCs (not recorded which). These receptors came from a human donor with low-grade glioma or glioblastoma, undergoing nonglioma brain surgery, or in good health (not recorded which). The CDR3 runs from the conserved cysteine through the conserved F or W. The D gene is left open where the match is weak. Part of the rows lack a size; the others show once, few, many or a class for expanded clones.

clone_size j_call d_call v_call cdr3_aa cdr3_nt
many TRBJ2-5 . TRBV7-2 CASSSTGVAGGWETQYF TGTGCCAGCAGCTCGACAGGGGTTGCGGGAGGGTGGGAGACCCAGTACTTC
. TRBJ2-3 TRBD1 TRBV27 CASSSPGQGRNTQYF TGTGCCAGCAGTTCTCCGGGACAGGGGAGAAATACGCAGTATTTT
. TRBJ1-2 . TRBV24-1 CATSDLSSGVGGYTF TGTGCCACCAGTGATTTATCGTCGGGAGTAGGAGGCTACACCTTC
once TRBJ2-2 . TRBV24-1 CATSAPWQNTGELFF TGTGCCACCAGTGCACCCTGGCAGAACACCGGGGAGCTGTTTTTT
. TRBJ1-1 TRBD1 TRBV27 CASRRSGGTEAFF TGTGCCAGCAGGAGATCAGGGGGCACTGAAGCTTTCTTT
few TRBJ1-1 . TRBV6-1 CASSGQEPAAFF TGTGCCAGCAGTGGGCAGGAGCCTGCAGCTTTCTTT
once TRBJ1-5 . TRBV28 CASSLGQGLNQPQHF TGTGCCAGCAGTTTAGGTCAGGGCCTCAATCAGCCCCAGCATTTT
. TRBJ1-5 TRBD1 TRBV27 CASGTGGNQPQHF TGTGCCAGCGGGACAGGGGGCAATCAGCCCCAGCATTTT
many TRBJ2-7 TRBD1 TRBV4-3 CASSGQGRGYYEQYF TGCGCCAGCAGCGGACAGGGGAGAGGATACTACGAGCAGTACTTC
. TRBJ1-5 . TRBV4-1 CASSQGRSNQPQHF TGCGCCAGCAGCCAGGGCAGGAGCAATCAGCCCCAGCATTTT
. TRBJ1-1 TRBD1 TRBV18 CASSEPGGTEAFF TGTGCCAGCTCAGAACCAGGGGGCACTGAAGCTTTCTTT
. TRBJ2-5 . TRBV6-1 CASSPGPGETQYF TGTGCCAGCAGTCCAGGCCCGGGAGAGACCCAGTACTTC
. TRBJ2-1 TRBD2 TRBV20-1 CSARDRTGTSGYNEQFF TGCAGTGCTAGAGATAGAACCGGGACTAGCGGGTACAATGAGCAGTTCTTC
few TRBJ1-1 . TRBV6-6 CASSYQGVEAFF TGTGCCAGCAGTTACCAGGGAGTCGAAGCTTTCTTT
. TRBJ1-1 . TRBV28 CASSFFGTNTEAFF TGTGCCAGCAGTTTTTTCGGGACGAACACTGAAGCTTTCTTT
. TRBJ2-7 TRBD1 TRBV15 CATASGQGAPEQYF TGTGCCACCGCCTCGGGACAGGGGGCTCCCGAGCAGTACTTC
once TRBJ1-2 . TRBV2 CASSEALTGYTF TGTGCCAGCAGTGAAGCGCTTACTGGCTACACCTTC
once TRBJ2-5 . TRBV6-1 CASSLLTGTSKGTQYF TGTGCCAGCAGTCTTCTTACTGGGACCTCAAAGGGGACCCAGTACTTC
. TRBJ1-2 . TRBV27 CASSLKALGTPYGYTF TGTGCCAGCAGTTTAAAAGCCCTTGGGACTCCCTATGGCTACACCTTC
. TRBJ2-7 TRBD1 TRBV7-6 CASSLVGQGYEQYF TGTGCCAGCAGCTTAGTGGGACAGGGGTACGAGCAGTACTTC
. TRBJ2-3 . TRBV24-1 CATSDPGVLEPPYF TGTGCCACCAGTGATCCCGGCGTCCTCGAGCCCCCGTATTTT
few TRBJ1-1 . TRBV19 CASTRWASTYTEAFF TGTGCCAGTACCCGGTGGGCAAGTACCTACACTGAAGCTTTCTTT
. TRBJ2-7 . TRBV7-2 CASTRGSSYEQYF TGTGCCAGCACCAGGGGCAGCTCCTACGAGCAGTACTTC
. TRBJ1-5 . TRBV28 CASRNPGTDQPQHF TGTGCCAGCAGGAACCCTGGGACGGACCAGCCCCAGCATTTT
. TRBJ1-3 . TRBV28 CASSLAGRERNTIYF TGTGCCAGCAGTTTGGCCGGCAGGGAGAGAAACACCATATATTTT
. TRBJ1-1 TRBD1 TRBV6-1 CASSGRQGNTEAFF TGTGCCAGCAGTGGCCGACAGGGAAACACTGAAGCTTTCTTT
. TRBJ2-7 . TRBV27 CASSLKGNEQYF TGTGCCAGCAGTTTAAAAGGGAACGAGCAGTACTTC
. TRBJ1-4 . TRBV20-1 CSARVSGALNEKLFF TGCAGTGCTAGAGTTTCAGGCGCTCTTAATGAAAAACTGTTTTTT
. TRBJ1-6 . TRBV28 CASSLFPSWGSDSPLHF TGTGCCAGCAGTTTATTCCCAAGTTGGGGCTCAGATTCACCCCTCCACTTT
. TRBJ2-3 . TRBV7-2 CASSLAMNTETQYF TGTGCCAGCAGCCTGGCCATGAACACAGAAACGCAGTATTTT
. TRBJ1-2 TRBD1 TRBV3-1 CASINHKTGDKDARSYGYTF TGTGCCAGCATCAACCACAAGACAGGGGACAAGGATGCCAGGAGCTATGGCTACACCTTC
once TRBJ2-7 . TRBV20-1 CSAPGEDFSYEQYF TGCAGTGCTCCAGGGGAAGATTTTTCCTACGAGCAGTACTTC
. TRBJ1-5 . TRBV20-1 CSARDLPGEGKKSNQPQHF TGCAGTGCTAGAGACCTACCAGGGGAGGGGAAAAAAAGCAATCAGCCCCAGCATTTT
. TRBJ2-3 . TRBV7-9 CASSPYRGTDTQYF TGTGCCAGCAGCCCTTACCGGGGCACAGATACGCAGTATTTT
. TRBJ1-1 . TRBV6-2/TRBV6-3 CASSYTRPILFNTEAFF TGTGCCAGCAGTTACACGCGACCAATCCTATTTAACACTGAAGCTTTCTTT
once TRBJ2-3 . TRBV20-1 CSATRGISTDTQYF TGCAGTGCGACTAGGGGTATAAGCACAGATACGCAGTATTTT
. TRBJ1-5 . TRBV6-5 CASSYVGLKGQPQHF TGTGCCAGCAGTTACGTGGGACTAAAGGGCCAGCCCCAGCATTTT
once TRBJ1-2 . TRBV11-2 CASSATHFGYTF TGTGCCAGCAGCGCCACACACTTTGGCTACACCTTC
. TRBJ2-1 . TRBV6-5 CASSEVGQGYNEQFF TGTGCCAGCAGTGAAGTGGGTCAGGGGTACAATGAGCAGTTCTTC
. TRBJ1-1 . TRBV7-2 CASRPQNTEAFF TGTGCCAGCAGACCGCAGAACACTGAAGCTTTCTTT
once TRBJ1-1 . TRBV7-9 CASSLRRVRRGGTEAFF TGTGCCAGCAGCTTACGCAGGGTTCGCCGGGGGGGGACTGAAGCTTTCTTT
. TRBJ2-1 . TRBV28 CASNPWGSYNEQFF TGTGCCAGCAACCCGTGGGGCTCCTACAATGAGCAGTTCTTC
. TRBJ2-3 TRBD2 TRBV6-1 CASRARLAVLSTDTQYF TGTGCCAGCAGGGCCAGACTAGCGGTCCTTAGCACAGATACGCAGTATTTT
. TRBJ2-5 TRBD2 TRBV7-6 CASTFGTGGGRETQYF TGTGCCAGCACCTTTGGCACGGGAGGAGGGCGAGAGACCCAGTACTTC
. TRBJ1-1 . TRBV7-9 CASSPRVTKAFF TGTGCCAGCAGCCCCAGGGTAACTAAAGCTTTCTTT
once TRBJ2-7 TRBD2 TRBV20-1 CSASGQLAGTGDEQYF TGCAGTGCTAGTGGGCAGCTAGCGGGAACCGGCGACGAGCAGTACTTC
. TRBJ2-3 TRBD2 TRBV20-1 CSARDPWEGSTDTQYF TGCAGTGCTAGAGATCCGTGGGAGGGGAGCACAGATACGCAGTATTTT
. TRBJ2-7 . TRBV6-2/TRBV6-3 CASSNRYYEQYF TGTGCCAGCAGCAACCGGTACTACGAGCAGTACTTC
many TRBJ1-2 . TRBV5-4 CASTLDLSGGNYGYTF TGTGCCAGCACCTTGGACCTCTCCGGGGGCAACTATGGCTACACCTTC
. TRBJ2-7 . TRBV29-1 CSVGRFSSYEQYF TGCAGCGTTGGTAGGTTTAGCTCCTACGAGCAGTACTTC
. TRBJ2-5 . TRBV7-9 CASSIQETQYF TGTGCCAGCAGCATCCAAGAGACCCAGTACTTC
. TRBJ1-5 . TRBV20-1 CSARRGPINQPQHF TGCAGTGCTAGACGGGGACCGATTAATCAGCCCCAGCATTTT
. TRBJ2-5 . TRBV6-1 CASSRDASIEYQETQYF TGTGCCAGCAGTCGGGACGCAAGCATTGAGTACCAAGAGACCCAGTACTTC
. TRBJ1-1 TRBD1 TRBV20-1 CSAHPQGIGTEAFF TGCAGTGCTCATCCACAGGGGATAGGGACTGAAGCTTTCTTT
. TRBJ2-7 . TRBV6-1 CASSESWSSYEQYF TGTGCCAGCAGTGAGTCCTGGAGCTCCTACGAGCAGTACTTC
. TRBJ2-7 TRBD1 TRBV29-1 CSVAGTGFVGEQYF TGCAGCGTAGCCGGGACAGGGTTTGTTGGCGAGCAGTACTTC
. TRBJ1-1 . TRBV20-1 CSALWGNTEAFF TGCAGTGCTCTATGGGGGAACACTGAAGCTTTCTTT
. TRBJ1-1 . TRBV6-1 CASSRSQILNTEAFF TGTGCCAGCAGCCGGAGTCAGATCCTTAACACTGAAGCTTTCTTT